The TCR beta chain under discussion was sequenced for a study of OX40 agonist ivuxolimab in advanced cancers. Study outcomes and limitations: Among the nonresponders, some also had low normalized T-cell clonal expansion.

Clones were read by immunoSEQ multiplex PCR, and TCRdb kept only the in-frame ones, dropping some. Among approximately 94,000 clones listed, roughly 90% were seen once. Comment on this clone: Its antigen is not identified.

V gave up 4 bases and J gave up 3 bases, with 17 bases separating them. Germline V gene sequence: CDR1 SGHNT, CDR2 YYREEE (reference sequence). The CDR3 covers 15 residues. This receptor was obtained from an adult with an advanced solid tumor such as melanoma, head and neck, liver or kidney cancer. The chain links TRBV5-4 to TRBJ2-7, with D possibly being TRBD1 (6 bases). The source material was CD4+ or CD8+ T cells sorted from blood, sampled in a trial of the OX40 agonist ivuxolimab. The CDR3 loop reads CASSPGGAGRYEQYF. CDR3 coding DNA: TGTGCCAGCAGCCCTGGGGGCGCCGGCCGCTACGAGCAGTACTTC.